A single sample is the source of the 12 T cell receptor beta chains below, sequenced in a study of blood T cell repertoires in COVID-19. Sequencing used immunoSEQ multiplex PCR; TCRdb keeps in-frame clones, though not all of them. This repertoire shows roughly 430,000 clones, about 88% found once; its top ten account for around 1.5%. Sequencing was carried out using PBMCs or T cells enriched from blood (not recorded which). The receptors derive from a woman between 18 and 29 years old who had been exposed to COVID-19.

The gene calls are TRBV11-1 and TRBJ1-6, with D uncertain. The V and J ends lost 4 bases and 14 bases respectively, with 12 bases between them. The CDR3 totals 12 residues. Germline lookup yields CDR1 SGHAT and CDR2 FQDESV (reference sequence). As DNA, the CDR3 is TGTGCCAGCAGCTCACGGAGTGGTGCCCTCCACTTT. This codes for CASSSRSGALHF. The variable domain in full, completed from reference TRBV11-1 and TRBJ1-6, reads EAEVAQSPRYKITEKSQAVAFWCDPISGHATLYWYRQILGQGPELLVQFQDESVVDDSQLPKDRFSAERLKGVDSTLKIQPAELGDSAMYLCASSSRSGALHFGNGTRLTVT.

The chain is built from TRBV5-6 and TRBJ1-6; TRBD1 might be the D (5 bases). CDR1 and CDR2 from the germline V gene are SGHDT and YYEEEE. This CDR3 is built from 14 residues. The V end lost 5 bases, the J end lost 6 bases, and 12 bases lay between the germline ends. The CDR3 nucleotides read TGTGCCAGCAGGGAACAGGAACCTAATTCACCCCTCCACTTT. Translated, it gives CASREQEPNSPLHF.

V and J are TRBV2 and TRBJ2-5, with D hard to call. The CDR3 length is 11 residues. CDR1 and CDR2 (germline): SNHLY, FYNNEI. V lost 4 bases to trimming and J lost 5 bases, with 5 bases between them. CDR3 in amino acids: CASSGYETQYF. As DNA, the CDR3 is TGTGCCAGCAGTGGCTATGAGACCCAGTACTTC.

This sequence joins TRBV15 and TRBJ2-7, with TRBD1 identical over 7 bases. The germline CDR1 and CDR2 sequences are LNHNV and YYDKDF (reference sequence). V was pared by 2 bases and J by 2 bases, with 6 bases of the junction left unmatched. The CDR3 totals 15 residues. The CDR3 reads CATSRLDRDAYEQYF. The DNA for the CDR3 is TGTGCCACCAGCAGACTTGACAGGGACGCCTACGAGCAGTACTTC.

The CDR3 sequence: CASTPGGSGTGELFF. The CDR3 DNA reads as TGCGCCAGCACCCCGGGTGGTAGCGGCACCGGGGAGCTGTTTTTT. The J gene is TRBJ2-2, the V gene TRBV5-1; a weak D match, TRBD2 (6 bases). V lost 6 bases and J 4 bases, leaving 16 bases between the germline ends. Germline lookup yields CDR1 SGHRS and CDR2 YFSETQ. The CDR3 is made up of 15 amino acids.

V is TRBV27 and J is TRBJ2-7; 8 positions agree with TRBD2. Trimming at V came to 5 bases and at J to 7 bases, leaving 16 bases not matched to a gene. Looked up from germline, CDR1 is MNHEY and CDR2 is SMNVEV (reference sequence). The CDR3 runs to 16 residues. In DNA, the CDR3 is TGTGCCAGCAGTGTACGGGGGGGGCTTTCCTCTCCGGAGCAGTACTTC. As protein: CASSVRGGLSSPEQYF.

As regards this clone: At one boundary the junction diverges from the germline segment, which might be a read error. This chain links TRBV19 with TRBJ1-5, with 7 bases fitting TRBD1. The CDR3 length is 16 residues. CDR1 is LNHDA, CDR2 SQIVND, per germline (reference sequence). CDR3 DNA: TGTGCCAGTAGTGTAGAACAGGGGAGGAGCAATCAGCCCCAGCATTTT. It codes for CASSVEQGRSNQPQHF.

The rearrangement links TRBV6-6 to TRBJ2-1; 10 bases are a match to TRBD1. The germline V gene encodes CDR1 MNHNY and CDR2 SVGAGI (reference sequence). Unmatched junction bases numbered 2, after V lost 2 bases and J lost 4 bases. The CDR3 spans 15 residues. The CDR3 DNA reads TGTGCCAGCAGTTACCCGGGACAGGGGTACAATGAGCAGTTCTTC. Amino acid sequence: CASSYPGQGYNEQFF.

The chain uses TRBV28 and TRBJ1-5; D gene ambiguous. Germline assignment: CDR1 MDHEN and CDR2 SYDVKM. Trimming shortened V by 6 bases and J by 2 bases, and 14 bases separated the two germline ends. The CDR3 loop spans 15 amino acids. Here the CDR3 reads CASSSTIAGNQPQHF. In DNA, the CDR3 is TGTGCCAGCAGCAGCACCATTGCGGGCAATCAGCCCCAGCATTTT. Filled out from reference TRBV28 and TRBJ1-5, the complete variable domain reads DVKVTQSSRYLVKRTGEKVFLECVQDMDHENMFWYRQDPGLGLRLIYFSYDVKMKEKGDIPEGYSVSREKKERFSLILESASTNQTSMYLCASSSTIAGNQPQHFGDGTRLSIL.

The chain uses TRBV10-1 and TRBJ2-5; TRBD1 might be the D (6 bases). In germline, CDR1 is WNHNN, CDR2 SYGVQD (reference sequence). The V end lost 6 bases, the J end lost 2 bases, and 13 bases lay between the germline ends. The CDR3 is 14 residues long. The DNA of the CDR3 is TGCGCCAGCAGAATACAGGGACCACAAGAGACCCAGTACTTC. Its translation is CASRIQGPQETQYF.

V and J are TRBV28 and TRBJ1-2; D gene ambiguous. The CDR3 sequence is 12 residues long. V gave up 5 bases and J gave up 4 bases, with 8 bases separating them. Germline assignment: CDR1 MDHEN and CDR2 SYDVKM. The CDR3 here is CASSPTSYGYTF. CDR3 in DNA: TGTGCCAGCAGTCCCACATCCTATGGCTACACCTTC.

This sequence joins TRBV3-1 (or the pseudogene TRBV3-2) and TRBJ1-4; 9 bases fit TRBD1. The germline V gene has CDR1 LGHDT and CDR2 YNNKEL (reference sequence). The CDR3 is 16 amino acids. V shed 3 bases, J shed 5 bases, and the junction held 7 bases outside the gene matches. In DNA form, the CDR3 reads TGTGCCAGCAGCCAGCCCGGGACAGGGCTAAATGAAAAACTGTTTTTT. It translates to CASSQPGTGLNEKLFF.